The 2 T cell receptor beta chains in this list originate from one sample, sequenced in a study of PD-1 blockade in mismatch repair-deficient tumors. Assay used: immunoSEQ multiplex PCR; TCRdb lists only in-frame clones, some missing. The repertoire holds roughly 84,000 clones, with over 70% as singletons. Specimen: peripheral blood, collected 12 weeks after starting pembrolizumab. Receptors originate from an adult with mismatch repair-deficient cancer.

The chain has TRBV6-4 and TRBJ1-1, with no clear D. Germline V CDR1 and CDR2: MRHNA, SNTAGT. Trimming took off 7 bases at V and 1 base at J, with 4 bases between the two ends. The CDR3 is made up of 11 amino acids. The CDR3 DNA follows: TGTGCCAGCACCCAGAACACTGAAGCTTTCTTT. Translating it yields CASTQNTEAFF.

In its sample, this clone was seen a few times. The chain combines TRBV7-6 with TRBJ2-5; a weak D match, TRBD2 (5 bases). The V end was cut by 5 bases, the J end by 4 bases, with 11 bases between. The CDR3 sequence is 13 residues long. From germline, CDR1 is SGHVS and CDR2 FNYEAQ. CDR3 DNA: TGTGCCAGCAGCCAAACTAGAGGAGAGACCCAGTACTTC. Amino acids: CASSQTRGETQYF. The full variable domain, its missing parts supplied by reference TRBV7-6 and TRBJ2-5, is GAGVSQSPRYKVTKRGQDVALRCDPISGHVSLYWYRQALGQGPEFLTYFNYEAQQDKSGLPNDRFSAERPEGSISTLTIQRTEQRDSAMYRCASSQTRGETQYFGPGTRLLVL.